This TCR beta chain emerged from a study of T cells in Graves' hyperthyroidism and ophthalmopathy (dated by TCRdb to the late 2010s). Broadly, across the study: TCR V-J signatures able to tell the groups apart were searched for in a discovery cohort of some 100 patients, of whom more than 40 had Graves' ophthalmopathy and 55 to 60 had stable Graves' hyperthyroidism. In addition, the study compared T-cell repertoires in thyroid tissue and in blood from several Graves' hyperthyroidism patients. For training and testing, the 100 or so patients in the discovery cohort were randomly divided in a 7:3 ratio. Whether ophthalmopathy could be predicted prospectively was tested in an independent validation cohort made up of 18 hyperthyroidism patients plus 17 patients who later progressed to ophthalmopathy. The paper describes TCR Vbeta CDR3 sequencing of 135 peripheral blood samples, made up of around 41 ophthalmopathy patients, more than 70 hyperthyroidism patients and roughly 17 progressor patients. After sampling, hyperthyroidism patients received methimazole starting at 30 mg daily, and ophthalmopathy patients received high-dose intravenous methylprednisolone.

Broader findings and caveats from the paper: In validation, the model predicted progression to ophthalmopathy with approximately 69% sensitivity and about 73% specificity, a median of 6.5 months before onset. A 13 V-J signature model separated ophthalmopathy from stable hyperthyroidism, with just over 85% sensitivity and around 84% specificity in cross-validation and 80%/75% in testing. Most expanded thyroid clonotypes (frequency above 0.001) were also detected in blood, suggesting blood repertoires may reflect thyroid immune responses. No statistical method was used to set the sample size in advance, and investigators knew the group allocation.

Patients with uncontrolled infections, other autoimmune diseases, pregnancy or lactation were excluded. Diagnoses were established on the basis of clinical symptoms, serum thyroxine and TRAb, thyroid ultrasound, and orbital computed tomography. Total RNA was extracted using Trizol reagent, and RNA quality was assessed on an Agilent 2100 Bioanalyzer. This clonotype was observed at least ten times. No cognate antigen has been identified for it. Base qualities were left out, and no much larger clone turns up one base away. TCR beta CDR3 regions were amplified from RNA transcripts. The TCR CDR3 was subjected to a first round of RT-PCR using the HTBI primer set and the Qiagen OneStep RT-PCR kit. Libraries were constructed in a second round of multiplex PCR, after which size selection and purification were carried out. Libraries were sequenced paired-end with 100 bp reads on an Illumina HiSeq2000. As for the original processing: Raw data were processed with SOAPnuke, discarding reads with adapters, uncalled bases, mean Phred below 15, or no exact constant-primer or identifier match. COPE v1.2.5 was used to merge high-quality paired reads, and clonotypes were defined as unique nucleotide sequences. Clonotypes were aligned to IMGT TRBV, TRBD and TRBJ reference segments using MiTCR v1.1. The analysis included only V-J combinations with a frequency above 0.0001, which together covered 98% to 99.2% of the repertoires. The TCS score was defined as F50 (clonal expansion) divided by E x V (chaos), with BLOSUM62-based TCRdist calculated between CDR3 peptides within each V-J. Welch's t-statistics and random forest reduced 450 to 600 V-J features to 13, which were used in a naive Bayes classifier (R e1071). The Morisita-Horn index was used to measure how similar the thyroid and blood repertoires were. Starting from the raw public reads, TCRdb applied fastp trimming at Q25, assembled clones with MiXCR and retained in-frame beta chains. Identical CDR3 proteins give one entry, which carries the most common genes and DNA. These V and J calls rely on TCRdb rather than the paper's analysis. Across this sample there are more than 500,000 distinct CDR3 sequences, with approximately 44% seen only once. The top ten clones comprise under 20% of the sample.

The CDR3 measures 15 amino acids from cysteine to phenylalanine. Only the CDR3 part of the read is kept: 45 bases, read in frame from the first base. After removal of 5 bases from V and 6 bases from J, the junction retains 7 bases not matched to a gene. CDR1 and CDR2, looked up from the germline V gene (reference sequence), are SEHNR and FQNEAQ. Sequencing was performed on peripheral blood or thyroid tissue (not recorded which). The receptor chain draws on TRBV7-9 and TRBJ1-6, and TRBD1 aligns with 7 junction nucleotides. The receptor was isolated from an adult woman with Graves' disease, either hyperthyroidism or ophthalmopathy (not recorded which). The bases are TGTGCCAGCAGCGCCTCCGGGACAGCTAATTCACCCCTCCACTTT. Protein translation: CASSASGTANSPLHF.